This TCR beta chain is drawn from a study of T cells in Graves' hyperthyroidism and ophthalmopathy. The table lists this clonotype with many counts. Source material for PBMCs was around 10 ml fresh peripheral blood. After removal of 0 bases from V and 4 bases from J, the junction contained 6 bases not matched to a gene. The length of the CDR3 is 17 residues. The germline gives CDR1 SGHTA, CDR2 FQGNSA. RNA transcripts provided the source from which TCR beta CDR3 regions were amplified. The HTBI primer set was used in a first-round RT-PCR of the TCR CDR3. One entry per CDR3 protein, called by TCRdb with MiXCR from the multiplex PCR reads. The sample consists of around 350,000 distinct CDR3 sequences, approximately 13% of them appearing once.

The chain recombines TRBV7-2 with TRBJ2-1; TRBD2 matches 10 bases. Sequencing was done on a sample of blood. This receptor was identified in a woman in her late teens or twenties with Graves' hyperthyroidism. CDR3 nucleotide sequence: TGTGCCAGCAGCTTAGCGCGCGGACTAGCGGATTACAATGAGCAGTTCTTC. It codes for CASSLARGLADYNEQFF. The variable domain in full, with the rest retrieved from reference TRBV7-2 and TRBJ2-1, is GAGVSQSPSNKVTEKGKDVELRCDPISGHTALYWYRQSLGQGLEFLIYFQGNSAPDKSGLPSDRFSAERTGGSVSTLTIQRTQQEDSAVYLCASSLARGLADYNEQFFGPGTRLTVL.